A single sample is the source of the 25 T cell receptor beta chains below, sequenced in a study of Ad26.COV2.S vaccination and SARS-CoV-2 variants. Regarding treatment: 15 to 20 received Ad26.COV2.S at low or high dose, single or two shots; about 5 received placebo; per-sample allocation not given. At day 63 after the first vaccine or placebo injection, samples were drawn. Produced via immunoSEQ multiplex PCR; TCRdb's table is partial and in-frame only. The table lists around 400,000 clones, approximately 83% of them singletons. Sequencing was performed on peripheral blood, taken in a trial of Ad26.COV2.S vaccine versus placebo. These receptors were collected from a person between 18 and 60 years old who received the Ad26.COV2.S COVID-19 vaccine or a placebo.

This chain links TRBV6-2 or TRBV6-3 with TRBJ2-3; 9 bases fit TRBD2. This CDR3 is built from 16 residues. Germline CDR1 reads MNHEY; CDR2 reads SVGEGT. J was trimmed by 4 bases and V by 2 bases; bases with no gene match: 7. The CDR3 region has the DNA TGTGCCAGCAGTTACGCGGGGGGGCACCCCCCAGATACGCAGTATTTT. Encoded protein: CASSYAGGHPPDTQYF.

This clone was counted a single time. The V gene is TRBV4-1, the J gene TRBJ1-5; D gene uncertain. The germline V and J ends were trimmed by 3 bases and 3 bases, with 9 bases remaining between them. The CDR3 contains 14 residues. The germline V gene encodes CDR1 MGHRA and CDR2 YSYEKL. The CDR3 spells CASSQGWDNQPQHF. In nucleotides, the CDR3 is TGCGCCAGCAGCCAGGGGTGGGACAATCAGCCCCAGCATTTT.

The V call is TRBV5-6, the J call TRBJ2-1, with D tentatively TRBD2 (6 bases). V was cut by 3 bases and J by 5 bases, with 15 bases left in between. Looked up from germline, CDR1 is SGHDT and CDR2 is YYEEEE. The CDR3 covers 15 residues. CDR3: CASSWRVQKDNEQFF. The CDR3 nucleotides read TGTGCCAGCAGCTGGAGGGTACAGAAAGACAATGAGCAGTTCTTC. The complete variable domain, with remaining parts taken from reference TRBV5-6 and TRBJ2-1, reads DAGVTQSPTHLIKTRGQQVTLRCSPKSGHDTVSWYQQALGQGPQFIFQYYEEEERQRGNFPDRFSGHQFPNYSSELNVNALLLGDSALYLCASSWRVQKDNEQFFGPGTRLTVL.

This clone was counted a few times. J is TRBJ1-4 and V is TRBV7-2, with D perhaps TRBD1 (5 bases). Trimming left V 0 bases short and J 3 bases short, with 5 bases between. Germline CDR1 reads SGHTA; CDR2 reads FQGNSA. The CDR3 is made up of 14 amino acids. The CDR3 loop is CASSLARANEKLFF. The CDR3 bases are TGTGCCAGCAGCTTAGCCAGGGCTAATGAAAAACTGTTTTTT.

The genes are TRBV19 and TRBJ2-5; tentatively, D is TRBD1 (6 bases). Trimming took off 3 bases at V and 3 bases at J, with 14 bases between the two ends. Per the germline V gene, CDR1 is LNHDA and CDR2 is SQIVND (reference sequence). The CDR3 totals 15 residues. This chain's CDR3 is CASSMGAVGEETQYF. CDR3 sequence (DNA): TGTGCCAGTAGTATGGGGGCGGTTGGGGAAGAGACCCAGTACTTC.

This chain joins TRBV5-5 and TRBJ2-2, with a weak D call TRBD2 (6 bases). With 6 bases removed from V and 4 bases from J, the gap between germline ends came to 16 bases. The CDR3 totals 15 residues. From germline, CDR1 is SGHKS and CDR2 YYEKEE (reference sequence). The CDR3 sequence is CASTVGVEGTGELFF. The DNA of the CDR3 is TGTGCCAGCACCGTGGGGGTGGAGGGCACCGGGGAGCTGTTTTTT.

V usage is TRBV7-3 and J usage is TRBJ2-4, with D perhaps TRBD1 (6 bases). The CDR3 is 13 residues long. V lost 5 bases and J lost 5, with 10 bases in between. From germline, CDR1 is SGHTA and CDR2 FQGTGA. CDR3 amino acids: CASSPGQQNIQYF. The DNA of the CDR3 is TGTGCCAGCAGCCCAGGACAGCAAAACATTCAGTACTTC. The whole variable domain, remainder taken from reference TRBV7-3 and TRBJ2-4, is GAGVSQTPSNKVTEKGKYVELRCDPISGHTALYWYRQSLGQGPEFLIYFQGTGAADDSGLPNDRFFAVRPEGSVSTLKIQRTERGDSAVYLCASSPGQQNIQYFGAGTRLSVL.

This chain uses TRBV7-2 with TRBJ2-1, with 8 bases lining up with TRBD2. Germline assignment: CDR1 SGHTA and CDR2 FQGNSA. V was clipped by 4 bases and J by 6 bases; unmatched bases: 11. The CDR3 runs to 16 residues. CDR3 in DNA: TGTGCCAGCAGCTCGTCGCGTGGGAGCGGGGGCAATGAGCAGTTCTTC. This sequence encodes CASSSSRGSGGNEQFF. Looking up the rest from reference TRBV7-2 and TRBJ2-1 gives the full variable domain: GAGVSQSPSNKVTEKGKDVELRCDPISGHTALYWYRQSLGQGLEFLIYFQGNSAPDKSGLPSDRFSAERTGGSVSTLTIQRTQQEDSAVYLCASSSSRGSGGNEQFFGPGTRLTVL.

V and J are TRBV15 and TRBJ2-1; no reliable D call. Germline assignment: CDR1 LNHNV and CDR2 YYDKDF (reference sequence). This CDR3 comprises 14 residues. V shed 0 bases and J shed 8 bases, with 11 bases lying between them. CDR3 DNA sequence: TGTGCCACCAGCAGAGATCGGTTAGCCCATGAGCAGTTCTTC. Its protein product is CATSRDRLAHEQFF.

The chain uses TRBV5-6 and TRBJ1-1; TRBD1 aligns across 7 bases. Looked up from germline, CDR1 is SGHDT and CDR2 is YYEEEE. V shed 4 bases, J shed 1 base, and the junction held 4 bases outside the gene matches. This CDR3 is 14 amino acids long. The chain's CDR3 is CASSETGRNTEAFF. CDR3 nucleotides: TGTGCCAGCAGCGAGACAGGGAGGAACACTGAAGCTTTCTTT.

This chain connects TRBV9 to TRBJ2-2, with D maybe TRBD2 (5 bases). The V and J ends lost 4 bases and 5 bases respectively, with 18 bases between them. The germline V gene has CDR1 SGDLS and CDR2 YYNGEE. The CDR3 loop spans 16 amino acids. The CDR3 reads CASSPSGGRGTGELFF. In DNA, the CDR3 is TGTGCCAGCAGCCCAAGCGGTGGGCGAGGTACCGGGGAGCTGTTTTTT.

This chain connects TRBV11-2 to TRBJ1-2; tentatively, D is TRBD1 (5 bases). V shed 5 bases and J shed 3 bases, with 19 bases lying between them. This CDR3 has 16 amino acids. Germline V CDR1 and CDR2: SGHAT, FQNNGV. The DNA for the CDR3 is TGTGCCAGCAGCCACCCTCGGGGGGAACTTTACTATGGCTACACCTTC. Its translation is CASSHPRGELYYGYTF.

This clone was recorded once. The chain recombines TRBV9 with TRBJ2-2; D not resolved. The germline V and J ends were trimmed by 0 bases and 4 bases, with 4 bases remaining between them. The CDR3 loop spans 13 amino acids. Germline CDR1 and CDR2: SGDLS and YYNGEE. This CDR3 reads CASSVGATGELFF. The CDR3 DNA follows: TGTGCCAGCAGCGTAGGAGCCACCGGGGAGCTGTTTTTT.

The chain carries TRBV2 and TRBJ1-2; D unresolved. Trimming removed 4 bases from V and 8 bases from J, with 8 bases in between. The CDR3 covers 11 residues. Germline loops: CDR1 SNHLY, CDR2 FYNNEI. CDR3 bases: TGTGCCAGCAGTGTCGCTAGGGGCTACACCTTC. It translates to CASSVARGYTF.

This sequence joins TRBV5-1 and TRBJ2-5; 8 bases map to TRBD2. V gave up 7 bases and J gave up 5 bases; unmatched junction bases: 10. Germline V CDR1 and CDR2: SGHRS, YFSETQ. The CDR3 loop spans 14 amino acids. The CDR3 DNA reads TGCGCCAGCCGACTAGCGCTTAACGGGGAGACCCAGTACTTC. It yields the protein CASRLALNGETQYF.

The chain employs TRBV19 and TRBJ2-7, with no clear D. Germline values: CDR1 LNHDA, CDR2 SQIVND (reference sequence). The CDR3 loop spans 14 amino acids. V lost 3 bases to trimming and J lost 1 base, with 10 bases between them. CDR3 sequence reads: CASSILSSSYEQYF. Written as DNA, the CDR3 is TGTGCCAGTAGTATCTTGAGTTCTTCCTACGAGCAGTACTTC.

The chain recombines TRBV6-5 with TRBJ1-2; no clear D gene. Germline loops: CDR1 MNHEY, CDR2 SVGAGI. The V gene lost 7 bases and the J gene lost 5 bases, with 11 bases spanning the gap. The CDR3 runs 12 residues. The CDR3 nucleotides are TGTGCCAGCAAACAGAGAGGATATGGCTACACCTTC. Residues: CASKQRGYGYTF.

The chain uses TRBV19 and TRBJ1-2; D not certain. The germline V and J ends were trimmed by 0 bases and 5 bases, with 7 bases remaining between them. Germline V gives CDR1 LNHDA, CDR2 SQIVND (reference sequence). There are 13 residues in the CDR3. This CDR3 is CASSIDESYGYTF. CDR3 coding DNA: TGTGCCAGTAGTATAGATGAGAGTTATGGCTACACCTTC.

V gene TRBV6-4 combines with J gene TRBJ2-3; TRBD2 is a possible D gene (7 bases). The germline gives CDR1 MRHNA, CDR2 SNTAGT. This CDR3 contains 13 residues. Trimming shortened V by 10 bases and J by 6 bases, and 17 bases separated the two germline ends. The DNA of the CDR3 is TGTGCCACCTCTATACGGGGGGCGGATACGCAGTATTTT. Translated: CATSIRGADTQYF.

J is TRBJ2-3 and V is TRBV5-1; tentative D call: TRBD2 (5 bases). CDR3 length equals 13 residues. Per germline, CDR1 SGHRS and CDR2 YFSETQ. V was pared by 4 bases and J by 6 bases, with 12 bases between. This CDR3 is CASSPSGFDTQYF. In DNA form, the CDR3 reads TGCGCCAGCAGCCCCTCGGGGTTTGATACGCAGTATTTT.

CDR3 loop: CASSDSRAEQYF. CDR3 nucleotides: TGTGCCAGCAGCGACTCCCGGGCGGAGCAGTACTTC. The rearrangement joins TRBV7-9 to TRBJ2-7; D gene uncertain. Germline V gene sequence: CDR1 SEHNR, CDR2 FQNEAQ (reference sequence). CDR3 length equals 12 residues. Trimming stripped 5 bases from V and 7 bases from J, with 12 bases between.

The rearrangement uses TRBV2 and TRBJ2-5, with D possibly TRBD2 on 5 matching bases. The ends were cut back, 2 bases at V and 5 bases at J, with 9 bases in the middle. The CDR3 extends over 13 amino acids. Germline-derived CDR1 and CDR2 are SNHLY and FYNNEI. The CDR3 nucleotides read TGTGCCAGCAGTGAACGGGGTGTCGAGACCCAGTACTTC. It encodes CASSERGVETQYF.

This clone occurred a few times. The chain links TRBV6-6 to TRBJ1-5; the D gene is possibly TRBD1 (5 bases). Germline V lookup: CDR1 MNHNY, CDR2 SVGAGI (reference sequence). The V end lost 8 bases, the J end lost 4 bases, and 12 bases lay between the germline ends. The CDR3 runs 13 residues. The DNA of the CDR3 is TGTGCCAGCTACCTAGCAGGGAATCAGCCCCAGCATTTT. Translating it yields CASYLAGNQPQHF.

The rearrangement links TRBV20-1 to TRBJ1-5; 7 positions match TRBD1. Trimming took 3 bases from V and 6 from J; bases not matched to a gene: 2. CDR1 DFQATT and CDR2 SNEGSKA come from the germline V gene (reference sequence). The CDR3 has 12 amino acids. The CDR3 is CSASAGGQPQHF. CDR3 coding DNA: TGCAGTGCTAGTGCAGGGGGTCAGCCCCAGCATTTT.

The genes are TRBV27 and TRBJ2-7; TRBD1 might be the D (6 bases). CDR3 size: 14 residues. Germline CDR1 is MNHEY and CDR2 is SMNVEV (reference sequence). V lost 2 bases, J lost 3 bases, and 11 bases lay in between. The CDR3 bases are TGTGCCAGCAGTTTAAAGGGGGTAGGCTACGAGCAGTACTTC. Protein product: CASSLKGVGYEQYF.